Listed here are 15 T cell receptor beta chains from one sample, sequenced in a study of chemoradiotherapy in HPV16-positive cancers. Profiling relied on immunoSEQ multiplex PCR, and the TCRdb table lists in-frame clones only, not all of them. The top ten hold 2.5% to 3.5% of the sample, which has 15,000 or so clones, roughly 88% seen once. The material sequenced was blood, taken from a patient who underwent chemoradiotherapy. The receptors were gathered from a human donor with HPV-associated anogenital cancer.

V gene TRBV5-8 combines with J gene TRBJ2-7, with TRBD1 matching over 7 bases. The V and J ends lost 2 bases and 6 bases, in that order; junction bases with no gene match: 11. The germline CDR1 and CDR2 sequences are SGHTS and YDEGEE. The CDR3 runs 15 residues. This CDR3 is CASSLLGTDSSEQYF. In DNA form, the CDR3 reads TGTGCCAGCAGCTTACTGGGGACAGACTCCAGCGAGCAGTACTTC.

V usage is TRBV7-9 and J usage is TRBJ1-2; TRBD1 aligns across 9 bases. V gave up 5 bases and J gave up 7 bases; unmatched junction bases: 8. The CDR3 sequence is 14 residues long. Looked up from germline, CDR1 is SEHNR and CDR2 is FQNEAQ (reference sequence). The CDR3 DNA sequence: TGTGCCAGCAGCCCAGGGACAGGGAATTCTGGCTACACCTTC. Protein product: CASSPGTGNSGYTF.

The rearrangement uses TRBV5-6 and TRBJ2-3; 11 bases fit TRBD2. Germline lookup yields CDR1 SGHDT and CDR2 YYEEEE. The CDR3 is 16 residues long. Trimming at V came to 4 bases and at J to 0 bases, leaving 4 bases not matched to a gene. This chain's CDR3 is CASSETSGSSTDTQYF. The CDR3 DNA sequence: TGTGCCAGCAGCGAAACTAGCGGGAGTAGCACAGATACGCAGTATTTT.

In its sample, this clone was seen a few times. The chain employs TRBV7-3 and TRBJ2-3; D unresolved. The ends were cut back, 0 bases at V and 0 bases at J, with 13 bases in the middle. Germline V gene lookup returns CDR1 SGHTA and CDR2 FQGTGA. This CDR3 spans 17 amino acids. CDR3 coding DNA: TGTGCCAGCAGCTTAACGGTGGGGTTCACTAGCACAGATACGCAGTATTTT. Its protein is CASSLTVGFTSTDTQYF. The full variable domain, rest sourced from reference TRBV7-3 and TRBJ2-3, is GAGVSQTPSNKVTEKGKYVELRCDPISGHTALYWYRQSLGQGPEFLIYFQGTGAADDSGLPNDRFFAVRPEGSVSTLKIQRTERGDSAVYLCASSLTVGFTSTDTQYFGPGTRLTVL.

The chain recombines TRBV25-1 with TRBJ2-5; weak D call: TRBD2 (6 bases). The V gene's germline CDR1 is MGHDK and CDR2 SYGVNS. V was trimmed by 8 bases and J by 4 bases, leaving 23 bases between them. The CDR3 is 16 residues long. As DNA, the CDR3 is TGTGCCAGCCACAGTCGGGGGTACTGGGCATTAGAGACCCAGTACTTC. Protein sequence: CASHSRGYWALETQYF.

J is TRBJ1-5 and V is TRBV18, with D maybe TRBD1 (5 bases). From germline, CDR1 is KGHSH and CDR2 LQKENI. V was cut by 6 bases and J by 5 bases, with 11 bases left in between. CDR3 size: 13 residues. CDR3 nucleotides: TGTGCCAGCTCGCCGGGGGTGGATCAGCCCCAGCATTTT. Its protein product is CASSPGVDQPQHF.

The rearrangement uses TRBV10-3 and TRBJ2-2, with D possibly being TRBD1 (6 bases). The V and J ends lost 2 bases and 6 bases respectively, with 10 bases between them. Germline V gene lookup returns CDR1 ENHRY and CDR2 SYGVKD. The CDR3 totals 14 residues. The CDR3, as DNA: TGTGCCATCAGTGAGGCAGGGGTCGCCGGGGAGCTGTTTTTT. Encoded protein: CAISEAGVAGELFF.

The chain combines TRBV6-5 with TRBJ1-6; possibly TRBD1 for D (6 bases). V lost 6 bases, J lost 4 bases, and 13 bases lay in between. CDR3 length: 15 residues. Germline CDR1 MNHEY, CDR2 SVGAGI. The CDR3 region is CASSIGQGYNSPLHF. CDR3 sequence (DNA): TGTGCCAGCAGCATCGGTCAGGGGTATAATTCACCCCTCCACTTT.

This sequence joins TRBV7-9 and TRBJ1-1, with D possibly TRBD1 on 5 matching bases. CDR3 length equals 12 residues. The V gene lost 2 bases and the J gene lost 10 bases, with 11 bases spanning the gap. The germline V gene has CDR1 SEHNR and CDR2 FQNEAQ (reference sequence). CDR3 DNA: TGTGCCAGCAGCTTACGGGGGGGACCAGCTTTCTTT. Encoded protein: CASSLRGGPAFF.

The V call is TRBV23-1, the J call TRBJ2-3; TRBD1 matches at 9 bases. TRBV23-1 is sorted into the ORF group, with uncertain function. The CDR3 consists of 19 residues. V was pared by 3 bases and J by 2 bases, with 15 bases of the junction left unmatched. The CDR3 is CASSHRRKRTGGDTDTQYF. CDR3 coding DNA: TGCGCCAGCAGTCACAGAAGAAAACGAACAGGGGGCGACACAGATACGCAGTATTTT.

In this sample, this clone turned up once. The CDR3: CASSFGSPLRNSPLHF. The CDR3 bases are TGTGCCAGCAGCTTTGGCAGCCCCCTGAGGAATTCACCCCTCCACTTT. V and J are TRBV7-2 and TRBJ1-6; D remains ambiguous. The length of the CDR3 is 16 residues. Germline V gene data show CDR1 as SGHTA and CDR2 as FQGNSA. V shed 3 bases and J shed 7 bases, with 16 bases lying between them.

The rearrangement joins TRBV13 to TRBJ2-5; 10 positions agree with TRBD2. Germline V gene data show CDR1 as PRHDT and CDR2 as FYEKMQ (reference sequence). J gave up 3 bases and V 2 bases, and 6 bases lay outside the gene matches. The CDR3 is made up of 16 amino acids. The CDR3 sequence is CASSLWVAGGEETQYF. The CDR3, as DNA: TGTGCCAGCAGCTTATGGGTAGCGGGGGGTGAAGAGACCCAGTACTTC.

The chain employs TRBV10-3 and TRBJ1-2; D perhaps matches TRBD1 (6 bases). V lost 8 bases to trimming and J lost 0 bases, with 13 bases between them. CDR1 and CDR2 (germline): ENHRY, SYGVKD. The CDR3 has 14 residues. CDR3 nucleotides: TGTGCCATCGGTTCAGGGGTTACTAACTATGGCTACACCTTC. Protein product: CAIGSGVTNYGYTF.

The chain is built from TRBV4-1 and TRBJ2-1, with D perhaps matching TRBD1 or TRBD2 (5 bases each). Germline assignment: CDR1 MGHRA and CDR2 YSYEKL. The CDR3 has 11 amino acids. Trimming took off 4 bases at V and 13 bases at J, with 11 bases between the two ends. The chain's CDR3 is CASSRGVLQFF. The CDR3 DNA reads TGCGCCAGCAGCCGAGGGGTATTACAGTTCTTC.

This clone was seen just once. This sequence joins TRBV6-1 and TRBJ1-3, with a weak D call TRBD1 (6 bases). CDR1 and CDR2 (germline): MNHNS, SASEGT. Trimming stripped 3 bases from V and 0 bases from J, with 18 bases between. This CDR3 has 18 amino acids. CDR3 DNA sequence: TGTGCCAGCAGTGAGATACCGGGACATCGGAGCTCTGGAAACACCATATATTTT. It encodes CASSEIPGHRSSGNTIYF.